This T cell receptor (beta chain) is from a study of PD-1 blockade in classical Hodgkin lymphoma. The CDR3 has 14 amino acids. Looked up from germline, CDR1 is MNHEY and CDR2 is SVGAGI. The V end lost 0 bases, the J end lost 1 base, and 3 bases lay between the germline ends. This table comes from immunoSEQ multiplex PCR, and its TCRdb copy is limited to in-frame clones, with some not included. Of fewer than 100,000 clones in the sample, about 92% are singletons; the top ten hold roughly 1.9%. Time point: cycle 4 day 1 (C4D1), after six to seven weeks of nivolumab. Autologous stem cell transplantation was followed by relapse in every patient, and brentuximab vedotin exposure varied. Patients' outcomes at their best amounted to complete response, partial response or progressive disease.

V is TRBV6-5 and J is TRBJ2-2; D is uncertain. Sample: peripheral blood mononuclear cells (PBMCs), taken before the fourth cycle of nivolumab. The receptor was isolated from a human donor with classical Hodgkin lymphoma. Here the CDR3 DNA reads TGTGCCAGCAGTTACTCGAAGAACACCGGGGAGCTGTTTTTT. This sequence encodes CASSYSKNTGELFF.